This is a list of T cell receptor beta chains from one sample in a study of blood T cell repertoires in COVID-19. TCRdb's copy holds only in-frame clones and misses some; the assay was immunoSEQ multiplex PCR. This repertoire shows 350,000 to 400,000 clones, approximately 86% found once; its top ten account for just over 7%. The sample comprised peripheral blood. The receptors stem from a woman aged 55-70 years with COVID-19, enrolled during active disease. Each CDR3 is given with its conserved first and last residue.

J gene	V gene	CDR3 protein
TRBJ2-7	TRBV7-3	CASSLTPGGAYEQYF
TRBJ2-7	TRBV7-2	CASSLAGVGEQYF
TRBJ2-5	TRBV5-1	CASSLALTGQETQYF
TRBJ1-2	TRBV12-3/TRBV12-4	CASSDRGDYGYTF
TRBJ2-3	TRBV7-2	CASSSRDRGLRIADTQYF
TRBJ1-1	TRBV5-8	CASSFDGGTEAFF
TRBJ1-1	TRBV30	CAWSAGTAAFF
TRBJ2-7	TRBV18	CASSPRTGGTYEQYF
TRBJ1-2	TRBV4-2	CASSQDFFGRTRDGYTF
TRBJ2-1	TRBV27	CASSPRLAGGRNEQFF
TRBJ2-1	TRBV10-3	CAIRGAMSSYNEQFF
TRBJ1-4	TRBV5-1	CASNSQGTNEKLFF
TRBJ1-2	TRBV28	CASSLGSGARGGGYTF
TRBJ1-1	TRBV7-3	CASSLRGRGTTEAFF
TRBJ2-4	TRBV11-3	CASSSSQGSTVAKNIQYF
TRBJ2-7	TRBV7-2	CASSFSGGPYEQYF
TRBJ1-2	TRBV6-6	CASSLQAGGYGYTF
TRBJ2-2	TRBV5-1	CASSSTGTGGTGELFF
TRBJ1-5	TRBV7-2	CASSLDRGSQPQHF
TRBJ2-1	TRBV18	CASSPDRTIYNEQFF
TRBJ1-2	TRBV7-6	CASSLAGDATYGYTF
TRBJ1-4	TRBV11-2	CASSLDDRGIGEKLFF
TRBJ1-2	TRBV19	CASFIIQGRGYTF
TRBJ2-5	TRBV27	CASSSIADLKRTQYF
TRBJ2-7	TRBV11-1	CASSLAGQGYEQYF
TRBJ1-6	TRBV6-5	CASSSLGGPYNSPLHF
TRBJ2-7	TRBV4-1	CASSQEERGISYEQYF
TRBJ2-7	TRBV7-2	CASSSLGHSGYEQYF
TRBJ1-4	TRBV5-1	CASSQDGVGMNEKLFF
TRBJ2-2	TRBV7-9	CASSLDSPSNTGELFF
TRBJ1-5	TRBV6-1	CASSEAGEGNQPQHF
TRBJ2-3	TRBV30	CAWSVQGGRGTDTQYF
TRBJ1-6	TRBV13	CASSLGQGYNSPLHF
TRBJ1-1	TRBV7-3	CASRPQGLNTEAFF
TRBJ1-1	TRBV12-3/TRBV12-4	CASRQINNTEAFF
TRBJ1-5	TRBV21-1	CASSPKRPPGQGQQPQHF
TRBJ1-2	TRBV6-6	CASTRKGQGGDGYTF
TRBJ2-5	TRBV7-7	CASSPRPRLAGVETQYF
TRBJ1-2	TRBV2	CAILTLTGERYGYTF
TRBJ1-5	TRBV27	CATVSFSGDSNQPQHF
TRBJ2-3	TRBV13	CASSSATNTDTQYF
TRBJ2-1	TRBV7-8	CASRRQGQIYNEQFF